This section outlines one TCR beta chain sequence together with its context. Its antigen specificity is not known. Qualities for individual bases were not recorded, and no much larger clone is one base off. TCRbeta CDR3 regions were amplified from genomic DNA using the immunoSEQ Assay, a bias-controlled multiplex PCR. The study's own analysis went as follows. Nucleated cell counts per sample were estimated from amplification of reference gene primers within the assay. To quantify the absolute abundance of each unique TCRbeta CDR3 rearrangement, sequence reads were collapsed and filtered. For each sample, productive Simpson clonality was calculated by taking the square root of Simpson's diversity index across productive rearrangements. The immuneACCESS repertoire file appears here via TCRdb, limited to in-frame rearrangements. These files lack a portion of the clones; in checked studies, under half of the deficit traces to unresolved V genes, and the cause of the others is not known. V and J calls plus clone size are reproduced from that table; the DNA served to infer D and trimming. A total of 200,000 to 250,000 clones appear in this sample, about nine tenths of them only once. About 2.4% of the sample belongs to the ten largest clones.

The data originate from a study of blood T cell repertoires in COVID-19 (dated by TCRdb to the early 2020s). Context from the whole study: Samples from collaborators originated in the United States, Italy and Spain and spanned both the acute and convalescent phases of COVID-19. The material from the prospective study consisted of cDNA or gDNA derived from T cells, B-cell-depleted T cells, or PBMCs. Deeply sampled blood TCRbeta repertoires from subjects exposed to, actively infected with, or recovered from COVID-19 were included in the dataset. The repertoires were made available in a free public database intended to serve as a resource for research on the immune response to SARS-CoV-2. The samples were drawn from two sources: the first 160 participants of the ongoing ImmuneRACE study, and 950 to 1,500 subjects contributed by 6 global collaborators. Sample metadata almost always included a de-identified subject ID, COVID-19 status, age in years and sex. HLA class I and class II types, where available, came from metadata supplied by the sample provider rather than from assay-based typing.

Participants in the prospective study were enrolled through a virtual design, were aged roughly 18 to 100 years, and lived in approximately 25 United States geographic areas. In the prospective study, cohorts were assigned on the basis of participant-reported clinical history obtained from a screening survey and a study questionnaire. For ImmuneRACE Cohort 3, a participant was defined as recovered based on two consecutive negative NP/OP PCR tests, clearance by a healthcare professional, or resolution of symptoms. Each participant in the prospective study had whole blood, serum and a nasopharyngeal or oropharyngeal swab collected by mobile phlebotomists. Prospective study participants could optionally give additional blood draws and questionnaires over an approximately 2-month period. Prospective study blood samples were shipped either frozen or at room temperature before DNA extraction. Between the V and J ends, shortened by 5 bases and 0 bases respectively, the junction contains 8 bases. CDR1 is given as MNHEY and CDR2 as SMNVEV, both from the germline V gene (reference sequence). Counted from cysteine to phenylalanine, this CDR3 has 14 amino acids. The entry retains the CDR3 DNA only, 42 bases that are in frame from base 1.

Results the study describes overall, beyond this receptor: Clinical and demographic metadata were provided uncurated, with the amount varying by source and participant.

Sequencing used PBMCs or T cells enriched from blood (not recorded which). Recombination joined TRBV27 with TRBJ1-3, with TRBD1 tentatively as D gene (5 bases match). The source is a woman aged 25 to 39 who had recovered from COVID-19. DNA sequence: TGTGCCAGCAGTGGACACAGCTCTGGAAACACCATATATTTT. Its amino acids are CASSGHSSGNTIYF.